The 11 T cell receptor beta chains listed next were all sequenced from one sample in a study of a mutant IDH1 vaccine in newly diagnosed glioma. Method: immunoSEQ multiplex PCR; TCRdb's copy keeps in-frame clones and lacks some. Found here are about 55,000 clones, 80% of them singletons; the top ten hold 5% to 7.5%. These receptors are not linked to any known antigen. The time point denotes: week 23, last vaccination. All doses held 300 ug of mutant IDH1 20-mer peptide, with topical imiquimod. The sample was PBMCs, taken from a glioma patient whose treatment included an IDH1 peptide vaccine. All receptors come from a man aged 35-49 years with glioma.

This chain uses TRBV12-5 with TRBJ1-4, with D perhaps matching TRBD1 (5 bases). This CDR3 has 14 residues. Trimming removed 5 bases from V and 4 bases from J, with 11 bases in between. Per the germline V gene, CDR1 is LGHNT and CDR2 is FRNRAP. Here the CDR3 DNA reads TGTGCTAGTGGTCCGGGGACCGTTAATGAAAAACTGTTTTTT. This translates into CASGPGTVNEKLFF. The full variable domain, completed using reference TRBV12-5 and TRBJ1-4, is DARVTQTPRHKVTEMGQEVTMRCQPILGHNTVFWYRQTMMQGLELLAYFRNRAPLDDSGMPKDRFSAEMPDATLATLKIQPSEPRDSAVYFCASGPGTVNEKLFFGSGTQLSVL.

The CDR3 sequence is CASSAGSPLHF. The CDR3 bases are TGTGCCAGCAGTGCCGGATCACCCCTCCACTTT. The chain combines TRBV6-1 with TRBJ1-6; D gene ambiguous. This CDR3 is built from 11 residues. V was shortened by 4 bases and J by 10 bases, with 5 bases between the two germline ends. Germline CDR1 and CDR2: MNHNS and SASEGT.

This chain uses TRBV2 with TRBJ1-2; no definite D call. The V end was cut by 8 bases, the J end by 0 bases, with 16 bases between. Germline CDR1 reads SNHLY; CDR2 reads FYNNEI. CDR3 length: 15 amino acids. CDR3 nucleotides: TGTGCCAGCGCTGGGCAGGTGGCGGCTAACTATGGCTACACCTTC. Encoded protein: CASAGQVAANYGYTF.

The rearrangement joins TRBV7-7 to TRBJ2-5; D not resolved. Germline V gene sequence: CDR1 SSHAT, CDR2 FNYEAQ (reference sequence). This CDR3 is 13 amino acids long. V gave up 2 bases and J gave up 2 bases, with 6 bases separating them. The CDR3 DNA is TGTGCCAGCAGCTTATCAGATCAAGAGACCCAGTACTTC. Protein: CASSLSDQETQYF.

This clone was detected only once. The chain carries TRBV14 and TRBJ1-1, with 7 bases aligning to TRBD1. This CDR3 has 15 amino acids. V lost 3 bases, J lost 2 bases, and 6 bases stayed unmatched. Germline lookup yields CDR1 SGHDN and CDR2 FVKESK. This chain's CDR3 is CASSHTGAYNTEAFF. In nucleotides, the CDR3 is TGTGCCAGCAGCCATACAGGGGCTTACAACACTGAAGCTTTCTTT.

This chain connects TRBV2 to TRBJ2-7; D perhaps matches TRBD2 (6 bases). The CDR3 has 13 amino acids. V was cut by 6 bases and J by 4 bases, with 13 bases left in between. CDR1 is SNHLY, CDR2 FYNNEI, per germline. CDR3 loop: CASSMGGGYEQYF. CDR3 nucleotide sequence: TGTGCCAGCAGCATGGGGGGTGGATACGAGCAGTACTTC.

The CDR3 loop is CASRRQGAREQYF. In nucleotides, the CDR3 is TGTGCCAGCCGGAGACAGGGGGCAAGGGAGCAGTACTTC. The chain joins TRBV14 to TRBJ2-7; the match to TRBD1 covers 10 bases. The CDR3 consists of 13 residues. V lost 8 bases to trimming and J lost 7 bases; unmatched junction nucleotides: 8. Germline V lookup: CDR1 SGHDN, CDR2 FVKESK.

This chain joins TRBV6-5 and TRBJ1-1, with 8 nucleotides matching TRBD1. The junction had 4 bases not matched to a gene; V was cut back by 6 bases and J by 4 bases. The CDR3 length is 13 residues. In germline, CDR1 is MNHEY, CDR2 SVGAGI. The CDR3 DNA reads TGTGCCAGCAGACGACAGGGGAGCACTGAAGCTTTCTTT. Its protein is CASRRQGSTEAFF.

V and J are TRBV2 and TRBJ1-5, with D maybe TRBD1 (6 bases). This CDR3 has 15 residues. V was shortened by 6 bases and J by 0 bases, with 12 bases between the two germline ends. From germline, CDR1 is SNHLY and CDR2 FYNNEI. CDR3 residues: CASRGGPNSNQPQHF. CDR3 DNA sequence: TGTGCCAGCAGAGGGGGGCCCAATAGCAATCAGCCCCAGCATTTT.

V usage is TRBV6-6 and J usage is TRBJ1-5, with 8 positions matching TRBD1. CDR3 size: 14 residues. Germline V gene lookup returns CDR1 MNHNY and CDR2 SVGAGI (reference sequence). V trimming: 6 bases; J trimming: 6 bases; junction bases outside the gene matches: 7. The CDR3 nucleotides read TGTGCCAGCAGCTACGGACAGGGCAGTCAGCCCCAGCATTTT. This translates into CASSYGQGSQPQHF.

The chain has TRBV5-6 and TRBJ1-6; weak D call: TRBD1 (5 bases). This CDR3 has 15 residues. CDR1 and CDR2 (germline): SGHDT, YYEEEE. Trimming removed 3 bases from V and 8 bases from J, with 15 bases in between. CDR3 sequence (DNA): TGTGCCAGCAGCTGGGGGGGAAACTCGTATTCACCCCTCCACTTT. This gives the protein CASSWGGNSYSPLHF.